The present T cell receptor beta chain was sequenced within a study of cytomegalovirus exposure and HLA in healthy donors. Study-wide findings and caveats: Earlier analysis yielded a pattern in which most TCR beta V segments were productive about 90% or about 30% of the time.

In its sample, this clone was seen once. Its antigen is not identified. Unmatched junction bases numbered 6, after V lost 4 bases and J lost 4 bases. Per germline, CDR1 SGHDT and CDR2 YYEEEE. This CDR3 has 15 amino acids. 13 Jbeta primers and 60 Vbeta primers were used for the PCR. Only in-frame clones appear in the TCRdb table, and some are missing; sequencing was by immunoSEQ multiplex PCR. The sample consists of some 150,000 clones, about 80% of them appearing once. The sample was PBMCs. The sequence came from a woman in her fifties or sixties in good health and CMV-seropositive. The V and J genes are TRBV5-6 and TRBJ2-1, with 9 bases that match TRBD2. CDR3 region: CASSGSSGVYNEQFF. In DNA, the CDR3 is TGTGCCAGCAGCGGGTCTAGCGGGGTTTACAATGAGCAGTTCTTC.